The entry below gives a single T cell receptor (beta chain) sequence along with its context. Primed by a sample-barcoded 5' primer and a J-beta primer mix, a second PCR proceeded for about 6 to 12 cycles. Each cDNA was tagged by a template-switch adaptor containing 12 random nucleotides. Per sample, CDR3-containing paired-end reads numbered at least 2.5 million. MiXCR was run by TCRdb on the 5' RACE reads, yielding one entry per CDR3 protein. The sample comprises roughly 1,500,000 distinct CDR3 sequences, 30% to 40% of which are singletons, and about 11% rests with the top ten. The sample comes from a study of blood T cells in healthy people across ages. The TCR sequence derives from a woman aged 25 to 39 in good health. The source material was blood.

The CDR3, as DNA: TGTGCCAGCAGTCTCGGGAGCGCGTCCTACGAGCAGTACTTC. Translation gives CASSLGSASYEQYF. V usage is TRBV12-3 or TRBV12-4 and J usage is TRBJ2-7; maybe TRBD2 (6 bases). V dropped 5 bases and J dropped 1 base, with 12 bases sitting between them. This CDR3 has 14 amino acids.